This record looks at one T cell receptor (beta chain) sequence and its context. CDR1 is LNHNV, CDR2 YYDKDF, per germline (reference sequence). This CDR3 region has 16 residues. Trimming removed 0 bases at V and 2 bases at J, with 14 bases between. Clones were sequenced by immunoSEQ multiplex PCR, and TCRdb holds only the in-frame ones, with some missing. The sample contains roughly 1 million clones, around 82% of which appear only once. This sample was taken from a study of shared clonotypes between healthy human individuals. This chain connects TRBV15 to TRBJ2-7; D gene uncertain. The source material was memory CD4+ T cells from PBMCs. As for subset: CD45RA-negative fraction. The clonotype was recovered from a man between 18 and 35 years old in good health. Some clones in this sample may be carry-over from other donors' samples. The CDR3 DNA follows: TGTGCCACCAGCAGAGATATTAAGAGATATCCCTACGAGCAGTACTTC. This codes for CATSRDIKRYPYEQYF.